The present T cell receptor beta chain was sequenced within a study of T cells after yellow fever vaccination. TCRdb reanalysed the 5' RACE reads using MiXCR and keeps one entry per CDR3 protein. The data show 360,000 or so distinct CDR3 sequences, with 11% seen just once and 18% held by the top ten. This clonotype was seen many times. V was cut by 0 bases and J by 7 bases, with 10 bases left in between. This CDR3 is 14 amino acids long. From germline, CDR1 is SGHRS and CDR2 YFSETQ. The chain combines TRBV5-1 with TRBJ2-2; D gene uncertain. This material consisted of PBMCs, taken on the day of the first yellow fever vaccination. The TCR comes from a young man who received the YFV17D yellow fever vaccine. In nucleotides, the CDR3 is TGCGCCAGCAGCTTGGTATGGGCTGGCGGGGAGCTGTTTTTT. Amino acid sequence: CASSLVWAGGELFF. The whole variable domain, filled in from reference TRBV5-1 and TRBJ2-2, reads KAGVTQTPRYLIKTRGQQVTLSCSPISGHRSVSWYQQTPGQGLQFLFEYFSETQRNKGNFPGRFSGRQFSNSRSEMNVSTLELGDSALYLCASSLVWAGGELFFGEGSRLTVL.